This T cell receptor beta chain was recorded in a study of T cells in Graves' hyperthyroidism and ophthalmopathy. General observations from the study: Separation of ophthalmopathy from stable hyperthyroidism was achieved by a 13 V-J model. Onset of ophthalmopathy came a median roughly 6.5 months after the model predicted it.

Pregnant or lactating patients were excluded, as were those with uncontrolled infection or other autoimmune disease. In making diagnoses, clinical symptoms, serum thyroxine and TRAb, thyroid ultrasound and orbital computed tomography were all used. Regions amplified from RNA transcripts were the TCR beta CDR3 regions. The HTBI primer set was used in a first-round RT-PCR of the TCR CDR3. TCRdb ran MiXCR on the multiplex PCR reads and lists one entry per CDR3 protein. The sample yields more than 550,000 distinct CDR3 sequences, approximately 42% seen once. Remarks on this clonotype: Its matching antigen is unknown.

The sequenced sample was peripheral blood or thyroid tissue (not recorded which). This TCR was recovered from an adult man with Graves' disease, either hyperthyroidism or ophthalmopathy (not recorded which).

The CDR3 is CASSPYWTASKYEQYF. CDR3 DNA: TGTGCCAGCAGTCCTTATTGGACAGCCTCGAAATACGAGCAGTACTTC. The rearrangement links TRBV2 to TRBJ2-7, with D perhaps TRBD1 (6 bases). Germline V gene data show CDR1 as SNHLY and CDR2 as FYNNEI. With 5 bases removed from V and 4 bases from J, the gap between germline ends came to 21 bases. The CDR3 spans 16 residues.